The clone carrying this TCR beta chain has a handful of counts. What it binds is not known. The V gene lost 5 bases and the J gene lost 9 bases, with 13 bases spanning the gap. CDR3 size: 13 residues. Using a J-beta primer mix together with a sample-barcoded 5' primer, a second PCR was run for about 6 to 12 cycles. TCRdb re-called the 5' RACE reads through MiXCR, storing one row per CDR3 protein. Among over 1,300,000 distinct CDR3 sequences listed, 55% to 75% were seen once. This record comes from a study of blood T cells in healthy people across ages. Whole-study findings and limits: TCR beta diversity per million T cells fell roughly linearly with age.

This chain links TRBV12-3 or TRBV12-4 with TRBJ2-2; maybe TRBD1 (6 bases). This TCR was sampled from a man between 18 and 35 years old in good health. The sequenced sample was blood. This chain's CDR3 is CASSPPGARELFF. In DNA, the CDR3 is TGTGCCAGCAGTCCCCCAGGGGCCAGGGAGCTGTTTTTT.